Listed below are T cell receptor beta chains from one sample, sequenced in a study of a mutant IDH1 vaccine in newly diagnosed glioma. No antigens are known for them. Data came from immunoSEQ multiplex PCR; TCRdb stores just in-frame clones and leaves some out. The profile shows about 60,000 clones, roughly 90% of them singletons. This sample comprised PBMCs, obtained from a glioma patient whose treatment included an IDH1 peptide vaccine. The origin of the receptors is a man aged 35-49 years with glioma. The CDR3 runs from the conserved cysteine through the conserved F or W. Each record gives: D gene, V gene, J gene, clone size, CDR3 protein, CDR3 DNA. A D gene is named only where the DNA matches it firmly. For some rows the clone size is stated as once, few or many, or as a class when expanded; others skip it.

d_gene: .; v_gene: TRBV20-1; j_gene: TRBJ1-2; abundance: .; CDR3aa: CSARPDYGYTF; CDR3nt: TGCAGTGCTAGACCAGACTATGGCTACACCTTC
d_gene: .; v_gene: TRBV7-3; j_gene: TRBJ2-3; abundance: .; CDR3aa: CASSLGGIEYTQYF; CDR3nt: TGTGCCAGCAGCTTAGGCGGGATAGAGTATACGCAGTATTTT
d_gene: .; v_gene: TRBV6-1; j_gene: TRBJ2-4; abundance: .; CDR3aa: CASLKVSGLGNIQYF; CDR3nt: TGTGCCAGCCTGAAAGTCTCAGGGTTGGGAAACATTCAGTACTTC
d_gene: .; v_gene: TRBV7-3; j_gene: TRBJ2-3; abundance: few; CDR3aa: CASSLTLASYDTQYF; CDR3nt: TGTGCCAGCAGCTTAACTCTAGCTTCGTATGATACGCAGTATTTT
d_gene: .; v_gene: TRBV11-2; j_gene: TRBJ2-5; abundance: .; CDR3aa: CASSATRWGETQYF; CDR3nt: TGTGCCAGCAGCGCGACCCGCTGGGGGGAGACCCAGTACTTC
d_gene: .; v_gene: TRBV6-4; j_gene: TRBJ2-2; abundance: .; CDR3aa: CASSESSTGELFF; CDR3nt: TGTGCCAGCAGTGAGTCTAGCACCGGGGAGCTGTTTTTT
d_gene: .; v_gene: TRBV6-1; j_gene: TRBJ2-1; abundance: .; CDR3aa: CASSERDNEQFF; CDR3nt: TGTGCCAGCAGTGAGAGGGACAATGAGCAGTTCTTC
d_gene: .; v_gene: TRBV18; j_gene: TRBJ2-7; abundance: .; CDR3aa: CASSPLDYYEQYF; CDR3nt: TGTGCCAGCTCACCCCTAGACTACTACGAGCAGTACTTC
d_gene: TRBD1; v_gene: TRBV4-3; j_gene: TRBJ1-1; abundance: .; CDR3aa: CASSQASTGVGTEAFF; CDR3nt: TGCGCCAGCAGCCAAGCCTCTACAGGGGTAGGCACTGAAGCTTTCTTT
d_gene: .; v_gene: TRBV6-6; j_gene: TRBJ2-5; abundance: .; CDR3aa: CASNKKGNQETQYF; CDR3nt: TGTGCCAGCAACAAGAAGGGGAACCAAGAGACCCAGTACTTC
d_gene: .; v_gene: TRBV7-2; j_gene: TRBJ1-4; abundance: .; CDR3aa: CASSSRRGPNEKLFF; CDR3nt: TGTGCCAGCAGCTCGAGGCGGGGGCCTAATGAAAAACTGTTTTTT
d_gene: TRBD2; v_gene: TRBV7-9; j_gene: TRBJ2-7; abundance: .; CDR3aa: CASSLARLAGRDEQYF; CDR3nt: TGTGCCAGCAGCTTAGCCAGGCTAGCGGGAAGAGATGAGCAGTACTTC
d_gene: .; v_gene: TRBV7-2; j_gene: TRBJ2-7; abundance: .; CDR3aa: CASSPGIVYEQYF; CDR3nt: TGTGCCAGCAGCCCGGGAATAGTCTACGAGCAGTACTTC
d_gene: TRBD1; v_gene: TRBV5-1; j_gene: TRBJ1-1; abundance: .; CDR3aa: CASSPETRTGRAFF; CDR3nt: TGCGCCAGCAGCCCGGAGACCCGGACAGGGAGAGCTTTCTTT
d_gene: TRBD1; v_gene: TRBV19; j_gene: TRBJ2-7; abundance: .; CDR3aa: CASNDRASEQYF; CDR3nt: TGTGCCAGTAACGACAGGGCTAGCGAGCAGTACTTC
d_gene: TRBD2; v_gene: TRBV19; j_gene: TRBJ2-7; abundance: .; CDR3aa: CASSPVTSGGYEQYF; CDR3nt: TGTGCCAGTAGTCCGGTGACTAGCGGCGGCTACGAGCAGTACTTC
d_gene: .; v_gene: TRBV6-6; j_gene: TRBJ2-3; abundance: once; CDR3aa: CASSPGGRSTDTQYF; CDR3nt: TGTGCCAGCAGTCCAGGGGGGCGAAGCACAGATACGCAGTATTTT
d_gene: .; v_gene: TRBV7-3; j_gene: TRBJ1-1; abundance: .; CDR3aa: CASSLTRSGTEAFF; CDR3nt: TGTGCCAGCAGCTTAACCAGAAGCGGCACTGAAGCTTTCTTT
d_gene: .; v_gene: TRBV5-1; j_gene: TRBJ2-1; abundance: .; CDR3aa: CASSLSQQGQFF; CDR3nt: TGCGCCAGCAGCCTCTCCCAGCAAGGGCAGTTCTTC
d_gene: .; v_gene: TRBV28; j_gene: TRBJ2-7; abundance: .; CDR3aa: CAHAEAASYEQYF; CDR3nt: TGTGCTCACGCGGAGGCCGCCTCCTACGAGCAGTACTTC
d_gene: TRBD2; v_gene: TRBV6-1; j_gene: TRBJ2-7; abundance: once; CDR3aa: CASSRSGSSYEQYF; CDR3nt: TGTGCCTCATCTCGAAGCGGGAGTAGCTACGAGCAGTACTTC
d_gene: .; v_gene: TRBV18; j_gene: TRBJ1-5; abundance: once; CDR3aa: CASSPLADSNQPQHF; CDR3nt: TGTGCCAGCTCCCCCTTGGCAGATAGCAATCAGCCCCAGCATTTT
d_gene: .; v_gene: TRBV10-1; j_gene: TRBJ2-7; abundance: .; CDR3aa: CASSDRGPGSYEQYF; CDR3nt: TGCGCCAGCAGTGATCGGGGTCCCGGGTCCTACGAGCAGTACTTC
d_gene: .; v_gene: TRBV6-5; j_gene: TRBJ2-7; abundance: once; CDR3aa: CASGTEIYEQYF; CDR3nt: TGTGCCAGCGGGACTGAAATTTACGAGCAGTACTTC
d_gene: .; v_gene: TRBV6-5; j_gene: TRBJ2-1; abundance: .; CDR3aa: CASRSFSYNEQFF; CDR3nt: TGTGCCAGCCGGTCCTTCTCCTACAATGAGCAGTTCTTC
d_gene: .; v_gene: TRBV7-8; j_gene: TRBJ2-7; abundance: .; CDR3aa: CASSLSDSMTYEQYF; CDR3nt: TGTGCCAGCAGCTTATCGGACTCTATGACCTACGAGCAGTACTTC
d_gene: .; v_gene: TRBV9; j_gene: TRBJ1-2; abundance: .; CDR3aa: CASSAGSNGYTF; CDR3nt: TGTGCCAGCAGCGCCGGGTCAAATGGCTACACCTTC
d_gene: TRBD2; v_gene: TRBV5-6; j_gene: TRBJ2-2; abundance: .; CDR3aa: CASSGETSGNTGELFF; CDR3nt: TGTGCCAGCAGCGGGGAGACTAGCGGGAACACCGGGGAGCTGTTTTTT
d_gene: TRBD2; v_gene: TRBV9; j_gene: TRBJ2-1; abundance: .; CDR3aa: CASSVSLAENNEQFF; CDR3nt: TGTGCCAGCAGCGTAAGCCTAGCGGAGAACAATGAGCAGTTCTTC
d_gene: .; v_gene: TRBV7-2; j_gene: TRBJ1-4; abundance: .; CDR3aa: CASSSYTNEKLFF; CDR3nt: TGTGCCAGCAGCTCCTACACTAATGAAAAACTGTTTTTT
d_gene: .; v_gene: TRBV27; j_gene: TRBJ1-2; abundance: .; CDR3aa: CASSLVGGSYGYTF; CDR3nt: TGTGCCAGCAGTTTAGTCGGGGGTTCGTATGGCTACACCTTC
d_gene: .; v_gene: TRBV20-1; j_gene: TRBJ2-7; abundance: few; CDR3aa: CSAVAYEQYF; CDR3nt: TGCAGTGCGGTAGCCTACGAGCAGTACTTC
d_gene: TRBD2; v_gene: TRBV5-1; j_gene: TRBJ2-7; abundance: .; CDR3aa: CASSLAIRTSGRGFSYEQYF; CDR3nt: TGCGCCAGCAGCTTGGCCATCAGGACTAGCGGGAGGGGATTTTCCTACGAGCAGTACTTC
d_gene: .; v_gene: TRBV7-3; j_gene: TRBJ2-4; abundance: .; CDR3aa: CASSLRHGVGDIQYF; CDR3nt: TGTGCCAGCAGCCTACGGCACGGAGTGGGGGACATTCAGTACTTC
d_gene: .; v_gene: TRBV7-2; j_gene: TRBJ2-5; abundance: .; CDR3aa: CASSPIRGGVQETQYF; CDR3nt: TGTGCCAGCAGCCCAATTAGGGGCGGGGTACAAGAGACCCAGTACTTC
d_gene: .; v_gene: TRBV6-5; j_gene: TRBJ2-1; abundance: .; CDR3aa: CASSFGWGSYNEQFF; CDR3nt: TGTGCCAGCAGTTTCGGGTGGGGCTCCTACAATGAGCAGTTCTTC
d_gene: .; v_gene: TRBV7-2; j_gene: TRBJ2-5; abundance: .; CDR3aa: CASRPSPSRETQYF; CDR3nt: TGTGCCAGCAGACCCTCGCCTAGCAGGGAGACCCAGTACTTC
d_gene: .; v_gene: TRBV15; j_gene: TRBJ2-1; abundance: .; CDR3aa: CATSREYPRGAGEYNEQFF; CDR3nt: TGTGCCACCAGCAGAGAATACCCCAGGGGCGCTGGGGAATACAATGAGCAGTTCTTC
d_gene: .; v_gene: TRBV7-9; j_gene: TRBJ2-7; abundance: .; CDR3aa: CASRGAHEQYF; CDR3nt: TGTGCCAGCAGGGGGGCCCACGAGCAGTACTTC
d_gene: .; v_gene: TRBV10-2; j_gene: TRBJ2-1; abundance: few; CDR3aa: CASSEPQTYNEQFF; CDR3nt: TGCGCCAGCAGTGAGCCCCAAACCTACAATGAGCAGTTCTTC
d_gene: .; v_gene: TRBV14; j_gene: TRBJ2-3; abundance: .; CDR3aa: CASSPFMGDTQYF; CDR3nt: TGTGCCAGCAGCCCCTTCATGGGGGATACGCAGTATTTT
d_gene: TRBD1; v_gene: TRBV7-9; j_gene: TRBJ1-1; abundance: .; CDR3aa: CASSIHSGDRVAEAFF; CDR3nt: TGTGCCAGCAGTATTCATAGTGGGGACAGGGTCGCTGAAGCTTTCTTT
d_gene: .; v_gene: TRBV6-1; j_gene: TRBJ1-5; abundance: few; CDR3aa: CAIQGYSNQPQHF; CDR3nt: TGTGCCATCCAGGGGTATAGCAATCAGCCCCAGCATTTT
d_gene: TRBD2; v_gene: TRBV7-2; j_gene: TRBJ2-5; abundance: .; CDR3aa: CASSLRLAQETQYF; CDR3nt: TGTGCCAGCAGCCTAAGACTAGCACAAGAGACCCAGTACTTC
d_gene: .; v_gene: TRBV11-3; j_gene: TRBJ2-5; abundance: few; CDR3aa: CASSLGRSQETQYF; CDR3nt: TGTGCCAGCAGCTTAGGTCGATCGCAAGAGACCCAGTACTTC
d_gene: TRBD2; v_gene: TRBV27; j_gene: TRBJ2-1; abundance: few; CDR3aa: CASSLHASGSTYNEQFF; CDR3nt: TGTGCCAGCAGTTTACATGCCAGCGGGAGCACCTACAATGAGCAGTTCTTC
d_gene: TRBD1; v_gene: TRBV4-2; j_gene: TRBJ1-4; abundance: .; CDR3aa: CASSQDLGTGSEKLFF; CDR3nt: TGTGCCAGCAGCCAAGATCTCGGGACAGGGAGTGAAAAACTGTTTTTT